These 30 T cell receptor beta chains came from one sample sequenced in a study of breast tumors, draining lymph nodes, adjacent tissues. TCRdb fed the multiplex PCR reads into MiXCR, producing one record per CDR3 protein. The sample includes roughly 100,000 distinct CDR3 sequences, under 40% of them seen just once. Breast cancer patients provided tissue from their axillary draining lymph nodes. The sequenced sample was axillary lymph node tissue. The receptor source for this set is a female donor with breast cancer. Some clones in this sample may be carry-over from other donors' samples.

This clonotype has ten or more counts. The chain joins TRBV6-2 or TRBV6-3 to TRBJ2-3, with TRBD2 matching 11 bases. Trimming removed 6 bases from V and 1 base from J; junction bases left unmatched: 3. Germline V CDR1 and CDR2: MNHEY, SVGEGT. The CDR3 is 15 amino acids. This chain's CDR3 is CASSRLAGRTDTQYF. The CDR3 coding sequence is TGTGCCAGCAGCCGACTAGCGGGACGCACAGATACGCAGTATTTT.

This chain uses TRBV20-1 with TRBJ2-7; either TRBD1 or TRBD2 may fit D (5 bases each). This CDR3 is 13 amino acids long. V gave up 4 bases and J gave up 2 bases, with 12 bases separating them. Germline values: CDR1 DFQATT, CDR2 SNEGSKA (reference sequence). CDR3: CSATSRGAYEQYF. The DNA for the CDR3 is TGCAGTGCTACTAGCCGGGGCGCCTACGAGCAGTACTTC.

The chain couples TRBV5-1 to TRBJ1-6; 7 positions agree with TRBD1. The germline CDR1 and CDR2 sequences are SGHRS and YFSETQ. J was trimmed by 7 bases and V by 1 base; bases with no gene match: 8. There are 16 residues in the CDR3. CDR3 protein: CASSLPRGQYNSPLHF. CDR3 coding DNA: TGCGCCAGCAGCTTGCCCCGGGGACAGTACAATTCACCCCTCCACTTT.

This clonotype was observed many times. A much larger clonotype is one base distant, so this may be a read error. The genes are TRBV7-3 and TRBJ2-5; 8 bases agree with TRBD2. The germline V gene encodes CDR1 SGHTA and CDR2 FQGTGA. The CDR3 sequence is 15 residues long. This CDR3 reads CASSLFPGGLETQHF. The CDR3 DNA sequence: TGTGCCAGCAGCTTATTTCCGGGGGGGTTGGAGACCCAGCACTTC.

Comments on this clonotype: This sequence may be a read error, since a much larger clone differs from it by one base. The chain links TRBV20-1 to TRBJ2-7; D possibly corresponds to TRBD1 (5 bases). The CDR3 sequence is 12 residues long. The germline V gene has CDR1 DFQATT and CDR2 SNEGSKA (reference sequence). The CDR3 loop is CGADRQSYEQHF. CDR3 DNA sequence: TGCGGTGCCGATAGACAGAGCTACGAGCAGCACTTC.

This clonotype has ten or more counts. The rearrangement uses TRBV9 and TRBJ2-5; 11 nucleotides match TRBD2. J lost 5 bases, V lost 7 bases, and 10 bases had no gene match. Germline CDR1 is SGDLS and CDR2 is YYNGEE. This CDR3 contains 15 residues. CDR3 sequence: CASCRRLAGLETQYF. The CDR3 coding sequence is TGTGCCAGCTGTCGGCGACTAGCGGGGTTGGAGACCCAGTACTTC.

This clonotype occurred a few times. With a much larger clone just one base away, this may be a read error. This rearrangement joins TRBV11-3 to TRBJ2-5; the D gene is possibly TRBD1 (6 bases). V was trimmed by 3 bases and J by 1 base, leaving 12 bases between them. This CDR3 spans 15 amino acids. From germline, CDR1 is SGHNT and CDR2 YENEEA. For the CDR3, the DNA is TGTGCCAGCAGCTTGGGGGTGGGGGCCCAAGAGACCCAGTACTTC. Amino acid sequence: CASSLGVGAQETQYF.

In its sample, this clonotype was seen a few times. This could be a read error, since a much larger clone is one nucleotide away. The V and J genes are TRBV6-5 and TRBJ2-1; tentative D call: TRBD1 (5 bases). The CDR3 is 12 residues long. Looked up from germline, CDR1 is MNHEY and CDR2 is SVGAGI. V dropped 10 bases and J dropped 10 bases, with 17 bases sitting between them. As DNA, the CDR3 is TGTGCCACCACCCCAGGGTTTTACGAGCAGTTCTTC. Translation: CATTPGFYEQFF.

This clonotype was found many times. A much larger clone is a single base away; this may be a read error. The chain employs TRBV20-1 and TRBJ2-7; tentatively, D is TRBD2 (6 bases). Germline-derived CDR1 and CDR2 are DFQATT and SNEGSKA (reference sequence). The CDR3 loop spans 14 amino acids. The CDR3 nucleotides read TGCAGTGCTACCAGTGGCGGGATCTCCTCCGAGCAGTACTTC. This sequence encodes CSATSGGISSEQYF.

This clonotype is a singleton in its sample. CDR3 in amino acids: CSARDVGYGYTF. The DNA of the CDR3 is TGCAGTGCTAGAGACGTTGGCTATGGCTACACCTTC. The chain is built from TRBV20-1 and TRBJ1-2; D remains ambiguous. Germline V gene data show CDR1 as DFQATT and CDR2 as SNEGSKA (reference sequence). The CDR3 runs 12 residues. Between the trimmed V and J ends, which lost 0 bases and 4 bases, there was a span of 6 bases.

This sequence joins TRBV7-3 and TRBJ1-1, with D perhaps TRBD1 (5 bases). Trimming removed 6 bases from V and 5 bases from J, with 25 bases in between. The CDR3 runs 17 residues. CDR1 is SGHTA and CDR2 is FQGTGA in the germline V gene. The CDR3 sequence: CASSPAGGVGLGTEAFF. Written as DNA, the CDR3 is TGTGCCAGCAGTCCGGCGGGGGGGGTGGGCCTAGGGACTGAAGCTTTCTTT.

This clonotype was counted ten times or more. This chain connects TRBV5-4 to TRBJ2-1; 10 bases fit TRBD2. With V trimmed by 4 bases and J by 9 bases, 7 bases remained unmatched. The CDR3 is made up of 14 amino acids. Looked up from germline, CDR1 is SGHNT and CDR2 is YYREEE (reference sequence). The CDR3 is CASSPGLAHGEQFF. Written as DNA, the CDR3 is TGTGCCAGCAGCCCGGGACTAGCGCATGGTGAGCAGTTCTTC.

A word on this clonotype: The conserved closing phenylalanine or tryptophan is absent in this CDR3, likely reflecting a read error. This chain uses TRBV7-9 with TRBJ1-2; TRBD1 agrees at 7 bases. This CDR3 has 15 residues. The germline CDR1 and CDR2 sequences are SEHNR and FQNEAQ (reference sequence). As DNA, the CDR3 is TGCGCCAGCAGCCCTGGGGACAGACCTAACTATGGCTACACCGTC. This gives the protein CASSPGDRPNYGYTV.

This clonotype was picked up many times. The chain joins TRBV6-5 to TRBJ2-1; 14 bases align to TRBD2. This CDR3 spans 15 amino acids. The J segment lost 8 bases and the V segment lost 2 bases, leaving 2 bases of the junction unmatched. Germline V CDR1 and CDR2: MNHEY, SVGAGI. The CDR3: CASSYGGLAGDEQFF. The CDR3 region has the DNA TGTGCCAGCAGTTACGGGGGACTAGCGGGAGATGAGCAGTTCTTC.

There are many counts of this clonotype. V is TRBV7-2 and J is TRBJ1-4; D remains unclear. Germline lookup yields CDR1 SGHTA and CDR2 FQGNSA. This CDR3 is 14 amino acids long. V lost 1 base and J lost 8, with 11 bases in between. The CDR3 region has the DNA TGTGCCAGCAGCTTAGACAGAGGACCAGAAAAACTGTTTTTT. It codes for CASSLDRGPEKLFF.

In this sample, this clonotype turned up many times. This rearrangement joins TRBV29-1 to TRBJ2-1; perhaps TRBD2 as D (6 bases). Trimming shortened V by 4 bases and J by 7 bases, and 20 bases separated the two germline ends. The CDR3 has 15 amino acids. CDR1 is SQVTM and CDR2 is ANQGSEA in the germline V gene. The CDR3 is CSVGLTGDVWNEQFF. In DNA form, the CDR3 reads TGCAGCGTTGGGCTAACGGGAGACGTCTGGAATGAGCAGTTCTTC.

This clonotype was seen a few times. A much larger clone lies a single base off, so this may be a read error. The chain couples TRBV6-5 to TRBJ2-7; D call uncertain. The CDR3 is 12 residues long. V was clipped by 6 bases and J by 2 bases, with 8 bases between them. Germline V gives CDR1 MNHEY, CDR2 SVGAGI. CDR3 loop: CASSHHPYEQYF. For the CDR3, the DNA is TGTGCCAGCAGCCACCACCCCTACGAGCAGTACTTC.

This clonotype was seen at least ten times. This chain joins TRBV7-9 and TRBJ1-6, with 12 bases identical to TRBD1. The germline V gene encodes CDR1 SEHNR and CDR2 FQNEAQ (reference sequence). The CDR3 totals 16 residues. V was pared by 3 bases and J by 6 bases, with 3 bases of the junction left unmatched. DNA of the CDR3: TGTGCCAGCAGCTTGGGACAGGGGGCTCGTAATTCACCCCTCCACTTT. Translation gives CASSLGQGARNSPLHF.

There are a few counts of this clonotype. The chain recombines TRBV5-1 with TRBJ1-1; D is undetermined. Trimming cost V 1 base and J 0 bases, with 13 bases left between them. Germline CDR1 SGHRS, CDR2 YFSETQ. This CDR3 region has 16 residues. Here the CDR3 reads CASSLTGSGMNTEAFF. Here the CDR3 DNA reads TGCGCCAGCAGCTTGACCGGGTCCGGCATGAACACTGAAGCTTTCTTT.

This clonotype was picked up many times. The CDR3 protein is CASSSDRQANYGYTF. CDR3 sequence (DNA): TGTGCCAGCAGCTCCGACAGGCAAGCTAACTATGGCTACACCTTC. The rearrangement uses TRBV7-9 and TRBJ1-2; TRBD1 might be the D (6 bases). Trimming removed 4 bases from V and 0 bases from J, with 12 bases in between. Germline values: CDR1 SEHNR, CDR2 FQNEAQ (reference sequence). The CDR3 loop spans 15 amino acids.

The table lists this clonotype with many counts. Possible read error: a much larger clone is one base away. The rearrangement joins TRBV7-2 to TRBJ2-7, with 10 bases lining up with TRBD1. The junction had 7 bases not matched to a gene; V was cut back by 5 bases and J by 6 bases. Germline CDR1 SGHTA, CDR2 FQGNSA. The CDR3 is 14 amino acids. In nucleotides, the CDR3 is TGTGCCAGCAGCCTTGGGACAGGGGTCTGCGAGCAGTACTTC. Translated, it gives CASSLGTGVCEQYF. Combining the CDR3 with reference TRBV7-2 and TRBJ2-7 gives the whole variable domain GAGVSQSPSNKVTEKGKDVELRCDPISGHTALYWYRQSLGQGLEFLIYFQGNSAPDKSGLPSDRFSAERTGGSVSTLTIQRTQQEDSAVYLCASSLGTGVCEQYFGPGTRLTVT.

Here the CDR3 reads CASSEGRVHEQYF. Here the CDR3 DNA reads TGTGCCAGCAGTGAGGGCAGGGTCCACGAGCAGTACTTC. The V gene is TRBV2, the J gene TRBJ2-7, with D maybe TRBD1 (5 bases). This CDR3 spans 13 amino acids. From germline, CDR1 is SNHLY and CDR2 FYNNEI. Trimming pared 3 bases from V and 5 bases from J, leaving 11 bases between.

This clonotype was recorded many times. This chain connects TRBV12-3 or TRBV12-4 to TRBJ2-1, with TRBD1 as a possible D gene (5 bases). CDR3 size: 14 residues. The V end lost 2 bases, the J end lost 5 bases, and 10 bases lay between the germline ends. For the CDR3, the DNA is TGTGCCAGCAGTTTATGGACACCCAACAATGAGCAGTTCTTC. This translates into CASSLWTPNNEQFF.

This clonotype showed up many times. With a much larger clone just one base away, this may be a read error. J is TRBJ1-2 and V is TRBV20-1; D is undetermined. The germline CDR1 and CDR2 sequences are DFQATT and SNEGSKA (reference sequence). The CDR3 has 13 residues. The CDR3 is CSARIAEYYAYTF. DNA for the CDR3: TGCAGTGCTAGAATTGCGGAGTACTATGCCTACACCTTC.

As to this clonotype: Compared with germline, one end of the junction differs, possibly owing to a read error. The V call is TRBV5-1, the J call TRBJ1-1; a possible D gene is TRBD1 (6 bases). This CDR3 has 13 residues. Per the germline V gene, CDR1 is SGHRS and CDR2 is YFSETQ. CDR3 residues: CACSFRGLDEAFF. The CDR3 region has the DNA TGCGCCTGCAGCTTCAGGGGTTTAGATGAAGCTTTCTTT.

In its sample, this clonotype was seen many times. The V gene is TRBV10-3, the J gene TRBJ1-4; 7 positions agree with TRBD1. After removal of 9 bases from V and 8 bases from J, the junction contained 9 bases not matched to a gene. The CDR3 contains 13 residues. Germline CDR1 reads ENHRY; CDR2 reads SYGVKD. The CDR3 nucleotides read TGTGCCATAGGGGGCAGGTCCGCCGAAAAACTGTTTTTT. Its translation is CAIGGRSAEKLFF.

The rearrangement links TRBV29-1 to TRBJ2-5, with 8 bases fitting TRBD1. The CDR3 has 14 residues. CDR1 and CDR2 from the germline V gene are SQVTM and ANQGSEA. With 3 bases clipped from V and 7 bases from J, the junction kept 10 bases outside the gene matches. The CDR3 protein is CSVDSTGGTGTQYF. In DNA, the CDR3 is TGCAGCGTTGACAGTACAGGGGGGACTGGGACCCAGTACTTC.

Notes on this clonotype: A much larger clone differs from this one at a single base, so this may be a read error. The chain is built from TRBV6-2 or TRBV6-3 and TRBJ1-3; the match to TRBD1 covers 7 bases. Trimming removed 7 bases from V and 9 bases from J; junction bases left unmatched: 15. Germline CDR1 MNHEY, CDR2 SVGEGT. This CDR3 has 15 amino acids. DNA of the CDR3: TGTGCCAGCAACCTCGCCCGGACAGGTCGGAGCACCATATATTTT. As protein: CASNLARTGRSTIYF.

This clonotype was detected only a few times. The V and J genes are TRBV28 and TRBJ2-3; TRBD2 matches at 8 bases. The CDR3 contains 15 residues. Trimming cost V 0 bases and J 5 bases; bases outside gene matches: 4. Germline values: CDR1 MDHEN, CDR2 SYDVKM. The CDR3: CASSLWPGGEDTQYF. The CDR3 coding sequence is TGTGCCAGCAGTTTATGGCCGGGAGGGGAAGATACGCAGTATTTT.

This clonotype came up many times. CDR3 protein: CASTDGRTAAQYF. The CDR3 DNA reads as TGTGCCAGCACGGACGGGAGAACAGCGGCCCAGTACTTC. The rearrangement links TRBV7-3 to TRBJ2-5; perhaps TRBD2 as D (6 bases). CDR1 and CDR2 (germline): SGHTA, FQGTGA. V lost 7 bases, J lost 9 bases, and 18 bases lay in between. The CDR3 runs to 13 residues.